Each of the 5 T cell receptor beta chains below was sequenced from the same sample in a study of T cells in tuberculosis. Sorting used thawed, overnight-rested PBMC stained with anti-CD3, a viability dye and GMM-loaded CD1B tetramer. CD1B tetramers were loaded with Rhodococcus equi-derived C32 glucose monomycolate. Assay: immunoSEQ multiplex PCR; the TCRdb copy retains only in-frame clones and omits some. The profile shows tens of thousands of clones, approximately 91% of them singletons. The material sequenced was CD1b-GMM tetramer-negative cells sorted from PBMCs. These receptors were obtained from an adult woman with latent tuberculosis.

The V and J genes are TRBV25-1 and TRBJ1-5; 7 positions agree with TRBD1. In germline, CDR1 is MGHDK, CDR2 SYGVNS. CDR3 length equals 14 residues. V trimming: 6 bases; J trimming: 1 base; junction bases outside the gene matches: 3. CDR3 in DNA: TGTGCCAGCAGCGTGACAGGGAGCAATCAGCCCCAGCATTTT. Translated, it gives CASSVTGSNQPQHF.

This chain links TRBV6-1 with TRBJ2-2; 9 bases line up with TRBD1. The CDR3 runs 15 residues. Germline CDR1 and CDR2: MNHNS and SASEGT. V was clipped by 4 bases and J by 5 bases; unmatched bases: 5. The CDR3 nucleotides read TGTGCCAGCAGTGTAGGGGACAGGGTAACCGGGGAGCTGTTTTTT. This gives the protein CASSVGDRVTGELFF.

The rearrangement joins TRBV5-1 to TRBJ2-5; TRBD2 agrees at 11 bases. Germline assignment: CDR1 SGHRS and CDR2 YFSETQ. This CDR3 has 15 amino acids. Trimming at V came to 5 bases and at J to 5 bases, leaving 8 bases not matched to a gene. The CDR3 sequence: CASRPSSGGIETQYF. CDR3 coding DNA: TGCGCCAGCAGACCTTCTAGCGGGGGGATTGAGACCCAGTACTTC.

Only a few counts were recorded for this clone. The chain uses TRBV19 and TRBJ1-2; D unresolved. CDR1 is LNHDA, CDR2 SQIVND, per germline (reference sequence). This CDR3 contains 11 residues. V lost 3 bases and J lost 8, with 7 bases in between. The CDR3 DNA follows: TGTGCCAGTAGTATCGGTTGGGGCTACACCTTC. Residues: CASSIGWGYTF.

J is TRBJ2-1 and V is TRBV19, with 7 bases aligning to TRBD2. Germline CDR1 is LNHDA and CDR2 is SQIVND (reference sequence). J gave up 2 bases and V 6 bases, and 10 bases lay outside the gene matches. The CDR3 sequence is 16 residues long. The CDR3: CASRPRGGAPYNEQFF. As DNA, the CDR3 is TGTGCCAGTAGACCCCGGGGAGGGGCACCCTACAATGAGCAGTTCTTC.